This T cell receptor beta chain comes out of a study of blood T cell repertoires in COVID-19. At the level of the study: Researchers got acute and convalescent COVID-19 samples from the United States, Italy and Spain. The analysed material was cDNA or gDNA that came from T cells, B-cell-depleted T cells, or PBMCs.

Authors' analysis steps: Quantification of nucleated cells was approximated via reference gene primer amplification. The table came from immunoSEQ multiplex PCR; TCRdb's copy has only in-frame clones and leaves some out. D and trimming were read from the DNA, whereas the V and J calls and clone size are those reported in that table. This sample yields approximately 160,000 clones, of which about 86% are seen a single time; about 7.3% belongs to the top ten. Sequenced: peripheral blood. The receptor was derived from a man in his fifties with active or convalescent COVID-19.

The CDR3 loop is CASSQDAGESSPLHF. The CDR3 nucleotides read TGCGCCAGCAGCCAAGATGCAGGGGAGAGTTCACCCCTCCACTTT. V usage is TRBV4-3 and J usage is TRBJ1-6, with D tentatively TRBD1 (6 bases). Deletions cut 0 bases from V and 9 bases from J, with 12 bases between. CDR1 and CDR2 (germline): LGHNA, YSLEER. This CDR3 spans 15 amino acids.